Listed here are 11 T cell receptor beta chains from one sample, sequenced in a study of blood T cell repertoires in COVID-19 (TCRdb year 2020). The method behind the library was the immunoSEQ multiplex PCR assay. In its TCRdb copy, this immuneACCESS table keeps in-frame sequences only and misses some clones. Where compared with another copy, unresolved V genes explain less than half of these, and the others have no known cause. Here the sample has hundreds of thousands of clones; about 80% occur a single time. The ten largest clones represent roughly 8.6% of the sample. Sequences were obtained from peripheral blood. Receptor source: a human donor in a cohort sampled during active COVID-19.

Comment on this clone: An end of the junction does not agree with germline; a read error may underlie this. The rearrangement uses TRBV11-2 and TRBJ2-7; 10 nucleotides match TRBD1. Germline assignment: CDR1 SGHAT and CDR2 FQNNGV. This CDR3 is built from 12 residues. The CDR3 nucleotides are TGTGCCAGCAGCTTGGGACCGGGACAGGGGCACTTC. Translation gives CASSLGPGQGHF. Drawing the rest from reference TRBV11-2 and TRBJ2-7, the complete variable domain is EAGVAQSPRYKIIEKRQSVAFWCNPISGHATLYWYQQILGQGPKLLIQFQNNGVVDDSQLPKDRFSAERLKGVDSTLKIQPAKLEDSAVYLCASSLGPGQGHFGPGTRLTVT.

The CDR3 sequence: CASSQNGLAGGPEETQYF. In nucleotides, the CDR3 is TGTGCCAGCAGCCAGAACGGACTAGCGGGGGGGCCGGAGGAGACCCAGTACTTC. The chain carries TRBV7-2 and TRBJ2-5; 15 bases map to TRBD2. This CDR3 spans 18 amino acids. Germline CDR1 is SGHTA and CDR2 is FQGNSA. Germline trimming cut 5 bases from V and 5 bases from J; bases unmatched to any gene: 12.

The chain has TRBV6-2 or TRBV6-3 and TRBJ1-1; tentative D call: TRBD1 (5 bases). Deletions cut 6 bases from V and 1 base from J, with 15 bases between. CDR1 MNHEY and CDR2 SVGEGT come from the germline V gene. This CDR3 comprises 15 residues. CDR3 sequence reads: CASSLEDTRNTEAFF. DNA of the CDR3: TGTGCCAGCAGCCTCGAGGACACACGGAACACTGAAGCTTTCTTT.

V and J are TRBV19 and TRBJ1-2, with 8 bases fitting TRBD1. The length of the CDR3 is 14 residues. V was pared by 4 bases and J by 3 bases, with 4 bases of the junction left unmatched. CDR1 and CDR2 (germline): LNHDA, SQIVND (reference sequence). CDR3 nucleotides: TGTGCCAGTAGTACTCCGGGACAGGACTATGGCTACACCTTC. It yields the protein CASSTPGQDYGYTF.

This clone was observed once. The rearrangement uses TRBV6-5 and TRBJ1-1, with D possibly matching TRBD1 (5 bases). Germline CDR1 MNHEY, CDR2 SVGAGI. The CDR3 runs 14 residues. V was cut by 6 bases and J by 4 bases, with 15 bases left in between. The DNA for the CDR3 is TGTGCCAGCAGCGGTGGGGCGGCAGGCACTGAAGCTTTCTTT. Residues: CASSGGAAGTEAFF.

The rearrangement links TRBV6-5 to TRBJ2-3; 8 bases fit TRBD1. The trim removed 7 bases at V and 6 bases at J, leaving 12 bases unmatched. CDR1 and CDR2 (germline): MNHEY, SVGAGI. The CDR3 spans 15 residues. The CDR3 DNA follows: TGTGCCAGCATCCTAAAGACAGGGGTTTGGGATACGCAGTATTTT. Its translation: CASILKTGVWDTQYF.

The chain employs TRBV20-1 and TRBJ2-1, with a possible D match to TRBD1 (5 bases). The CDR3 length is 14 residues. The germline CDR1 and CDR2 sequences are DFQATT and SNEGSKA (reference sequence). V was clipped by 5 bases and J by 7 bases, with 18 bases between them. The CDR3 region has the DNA TGCAGTGCTCGTGACAGCGCCATGACGAATGAGCAGTTCTTC. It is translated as CSARDSAMTNEQFF.

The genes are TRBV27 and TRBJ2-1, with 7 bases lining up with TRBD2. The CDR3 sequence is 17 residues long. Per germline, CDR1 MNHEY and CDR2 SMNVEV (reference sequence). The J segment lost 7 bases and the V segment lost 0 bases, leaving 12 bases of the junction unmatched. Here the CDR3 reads CASSLSGLAVNLNEQFF. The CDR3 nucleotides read TGTGCCAGCAGTTTATCGGGCCTAGCGGTGAATTTAAATGAGCAGTTCTTC.

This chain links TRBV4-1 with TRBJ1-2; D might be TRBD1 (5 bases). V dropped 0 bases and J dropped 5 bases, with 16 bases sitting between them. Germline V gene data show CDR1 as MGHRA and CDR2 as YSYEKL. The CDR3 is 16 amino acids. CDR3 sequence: CASSQEGTGALYGYTF. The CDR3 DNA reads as TGCGCCAGCAGCCAAGAAGGGACTGGGGCCCTATATGGCTACACCTTC.

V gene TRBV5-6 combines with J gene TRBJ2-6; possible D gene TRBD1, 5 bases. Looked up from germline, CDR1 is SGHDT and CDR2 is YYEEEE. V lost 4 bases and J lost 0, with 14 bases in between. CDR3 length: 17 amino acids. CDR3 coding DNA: TGTGCCAGCAGCCCGACAGAGATCAGCTCTGGGGCCAACGTCCTGACTTTC. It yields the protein CASSPTEISSGANVLTF.

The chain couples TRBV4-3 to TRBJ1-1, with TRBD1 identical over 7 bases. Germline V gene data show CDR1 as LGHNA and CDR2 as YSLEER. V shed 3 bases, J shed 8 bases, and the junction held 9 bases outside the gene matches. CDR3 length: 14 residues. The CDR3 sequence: CASSQEQGPSEAFF. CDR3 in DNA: TGCGCCAGCAGCCAGGAACAGGGGCCTAGCGAAGCTTTCTTT.